One sample yielded the 9 T cell receptor beta chains listed below, sequenced in a study of identical twins. TCRdb re-analysed the 5' RACE reads in MiXCR, keeping a single row per CDR3 protein. The profile shows under 300,000 distinct CDR3 sequences, over 11% of them singletons. Sequencing input: memory (CD45RO+) T cells sorted from blood. The receptors originated from a woman between 18 and 30 years old in good health.

This sequence joins TRBV6-5 and TRBJ2-5; tentative D call: TRBD2 (5 bases). The CDR3 runs to 14 residues. Germline V gene data show CDR1 as MNHEY and CDR2 as SVGAGI. Trimming left V 4 bases short and J 6 bases short, with 15 bases between. CDR3 amino acids: CASSFNAGAKTQYF. The CDR3 DNA reads TGTGCCAGCAGTTTCAACGCGGGTGCGAAGACCCAGTACTTC.

The rearrangement uses TRBV6-5 and TRBJ1-2, with D possibly TRBD1 on 6 matching bases. CDR3 size: 14 residues. Per the germline V gene, CDR1 is MNHEY and CDR2 is SVGAGI. The germline V and J ends were trimmed by 3 bases and 8 bases, with 16 bases remaining between them. The CDR3 coding sequence is TGTGCCAGCAGTTATCTAGCAGGGGTGGACGGCTACACCTTC. Protein sequence: CASSYLAGVDGYTF.

In its sample, this clonotype was seen a few times. In DNA, the CDR3 is TGTGCCAGCAGGCGGTGGGACACTGAAGCTTTCTTT. It translates to CASRRWDTEAFF. This chain connects TRBV3-1 to TRBJ1-1; D ambiguous. CDR1 is LGHDT, CDR2 YNNKEL, per germline (reference sequence). The CDR3 spans 12 residues. Trimming removed 6 bases from V and 3 bases from J, with 8 bases in between.

This clonotype was observed a handful of times. The chain uses TRBV20-1 and TRBJ2-3; no definite D call. This CDR3 has 15 residues. Trimming took off 3 bases at V and 2 bases at J, with 15 bases between the two ends. Per germline, CDR1 DFQATT and CDR2 SNEGSKA (reference sequence). The CDR3 reads CSARPRAPYTDTQYF. CDR3 DNA: TGCAGTGCTAGGCCCCGGGCGCCCTACACAGATACGCAGTATTTT.

This clonotype came up a few times. The chain has TRBV20-1 and TRBJ1-1; D possibly corresponds to TRBD1 (5 bases). The germline CDR1 and CDR2 sequences are DFQATT and SNEGSKA (reference sequence). CDR3 length: 16 amino acids. V was trimmed by 3 bases and J by 5 bases, leaving 22 bases between them. The CDR3 DNA follows: TGCAGTGCTAGGATTGCCCACCCAGGGTTGGAGACTGAAGCTTTCTTT. Its protein is CSARIAHPGLETEAFF.

Remarks on this clonotype: An end of the junction differs from the germline gene, which may be a read error. This rearrangement joins TRBV12-3 or TRBV12-4 to TRBJ2-5; TRBD1 or TRBD2 may be the D gene (5 bases each). The CDR3 loop spans 13 amino acids. CDR3: CASSPTGAPREDF. The CDR3 DNA reads TGTGCCAGCAGCCCCACCGGGGCCCCCCGCGAGGACTTC.

This clonotype was found a few times. The chain combines TRBV5-6 with TRBJ2-3; TRBD2 aligns across 9 bases. V lost 4 bases, J lost 0 bases, and 15 bases stayed unmatched. In germline, CDR1 is SGHDT, CDR2 YYEEEE. The CDR3 consists of 19 residues. The CDR3 DNA reads TGTGCCAGCAGCGGGGGTGGGACTAGCTTTACACTCAGCACAGATACGCAGTATTTT. This translates into CASSGGGTSFTLSTDTQYF.

This clonotype was counted only a few times. V gene TRBV15 combines with J gene TRBJ1-2, with no clear D. V lost 1 base and J 8 bases, leaving 11 bases between the germline ends. The CDR3 length is 13 residues. CDR1 is LNHNV, CDR2 YYDKDF, per germline (reference sequence). The CDR3 nucleotides read TGTGCCACCAGCAGAGTGCAGGACGCCGGCTACACCTTC. Translating gives CATSRVQDAGYTF.

The J gene is TRBJ1-2, the V gene TRBV19, with a tentative D call TRBD1 (5 bases). The CDR3 is made up of 13 amino acids. V shed 8 bases and J shed 5 bases, with 15 bases lying between them. Germline CDR1 is LNHDA and CDR2 is SQIVND (reference sequence). Written as DNA, the CDR3 is TGTGCCAGTTTGGCAGGGCCAAGTTATGGCTACACCTTC. This gives the protein CASLAGPSYGYTF. The variable domain in full, completed from reference TRBV19 and TRBJ1-2, reads DGGITQSPKYLFRKEGQNVTLSCEQNLNHDAMYWYRQDPGQGLRLIYYSQIVNDFQKGDIAEGYSVSREKKESFPLTVTSAQKNPTAFYLCASLAGPSYGYTFGSGTRLTVV.